These T cell receptor beta chains were read from a single sample in a study of cytomegalovirus exposure and HLA in healthy donors. The data were produced by immunoSEQ multiplex PCR, yet TCRdb's version contains in-frame clones alone and is incomplete. The table includes roughly 160,000 clones, just under 80% detected once. The sample was PBMCs. These receptors all stem from a woman between 50 and 59 years old in good health and CMV-seronegative. Each CDR3 is given with its conserved first and last residue. The D gene is left open where the match is weak. The listing skips clone size in some rows; elsewhere it reads once, few, many or a size class.

d_call: NA
clone_size: NA
j_call: TRBJ2-7
v_call: TRBV10-1
cdr3_aa: CASSPGLSYEQYF
cdr3_nt: TGCGCCAGCAGTCCAGGATTGTCCTACGAGCAGTACTTC

d_call: TRBD1
clone_size: once
j_call: TRBJ1-2
v_call: TRBV6-1
cdr3_aa: CASRGQGNYGYTF
cdr3_nt: TGTGCCAGCAGGGGACAGGGGAACTATGGCTACACCTTC

d_call: NA
clone_size: few
j_call: TRBJ1-1
v_call: TRBV20-1
cdr3_aa: CRAQGGTEAFF
cdr3_nt: TGCAGGGCTCAAGGGGGCACTGAAGCTTTCTTT

d_call: NA
clone_size: NA
j_call: TRBJ2-2
v_call: TRBV7-2
cdr3_aa: CASSLGRGQAYTGELFF
cdr3_nt: TGTGCCAGCAGCTTAGGGCGAGGGCAGGCTTACACCGGGGAGCTGTTTTTT

d_call: NA
clone_size: few
j_call: TRBJ1-1
v_call: TRBV2
cdr3_aa: CASSWDSGVEAFF
cdr3_nt: TGTGCCAGCAGTTGGGACTCGGGGGTAGAAGCTTTCTTT

d_call: NA
clone_size: NA
j_call: TRBJ1-2
v_call: TRBV28
cdr3_aa: CASSLWRNWGYTF
cdr3_nt: TGTGCCAGCAGTTTATGGAGGAACTGGGGCTACACCTTC

d_call: TRBD2
clone_size: NA
j_call: TRBJ2-1
v_call: TRBV18
cdr3_aa: CASSPRREGLTQGREQFF
cdr3_nt: TGTGCCAGCTCACCTCGGCGGGAGGGCCTCACCCAGGGTCGTGAGCAGTTCTTC

d_call: TRBD1
clone_size: once
j_call: TRBJ1-1
v_call: TRBV18
cdr3_aa: CASSLDRGDEAFF
cdr3_nt: TGTGCCAGCTCACTTGACAGGGGAGACGAAGCTTTCTTT

d_call: NA
clone_size: few
j_call: TRBJ1-6
v_call: TRBV7-9
cdr3_aa: CASSPMGGNSPLHF
cdr3_nt: TGTGCCAGCAGCCCTATGGGGGGGAATTCACCCCTCCACTTT

d_call: NA
clone_size: NA
j_call: TRBJ2-7
v_call: TRBV7-8
cdr3_aa: CASSVRLGGEQYF
cdr3_nt: TGTGCCAGCAGCGTACGACTGGGGGGCGAGCAGTACTTC

d_call: TRBD2
clone_size: once
j_call: TRBJ2-7
v_call: TRBV28
cdr3_aa: CASNLSSGGYEQYF
cdr3_nt: TGTGCCAGCAATCTTTCCAGCGGGGGCTACGAGCAGTACTTC

d_call: NA
clone_size: NA
j_call: TRBJ2-5
v_call: TRBV5-4
cdr3_aa: CASTPGRREETQYF
cdr3_nt: TGTGCCAGCACCCCTGGTCGACGGGAGGAGACCCAGTACTTC

d_call: TRBD2
clone_size: few
j_call: TRBJ2-1
v_call: TRBV5-1
cdr3_aa: CASRGGSWGGSNEQFF
cdr3_nt: TGCGCCAGCAGAGGTGGGTCCTGGGGCGGGAGCAATGAGCAGTTCTTC

d_call: TRBD1
clone_size: NA
j_call: TRBJ1-1
v_call: TRBV6-6
cdr3_aa: CASTNQGQGKNTEAFF
cdr3_nt: TGTGCCAGCACCAACCAGGGACAGGGAAAGAACACTGAAGCTTTCTTT

d_call: TRBD2
clone_size: few
j_call: TRBJ2-1
v_call: TRBV4-2
cdr3_aa: CASSQERESSGAEYNEQFF
cdr3_nt: TGTGCCAGCAGCCAAGAGAGGGAGTCTAGCGGGGCCGAATACAATGAGCAGTTCTTC

d_call: NA
clone_size: NA
j_call: TRBJ1-1
v_call: TRBV19
cdr3_aa: CASTLDSSVNTEAFF
cdr3_nt: TGTGCCAGTACTCTGGACAGCTCCGTGAACACTGAAGCTTTCTTT

d_call: TRBD1
clone_size: NA
j_call: TRBJ1-1
v_call: TRBV14
cdr3_aa: CASSHNTGGKRGTEAFF
cdr3_nt: TGTGCCAGCAGCCACAACACAGGGGGCAAGAGGGGCACTGAAGCTTTCTTT

d_call: NA
clone_size: NA
j_call: TRBJ1-2
v_call: TRBV6-6
cdr3_aa: CASSQQGSGYGYTF
cdr3_nt: TGTGCCAGCAGTCAACAGGGCTCTGGCTATGGCTACACCTTC

d_call: TRBD1
clone_size: NA
j_call: TRBJ1-2
v_call: TRBV5-1
cdr3_aa: CASSPTGGQANYGYTF
cdr3_nt: TGCGCCAGCAGCCCGACAGGGGGGCAAGCTAACTATGGCTACACCTTC

d_call: NA
clone_size: NA
j_call: TRBJ1-5
v_call: TRBV28
cdr3_aa: CASRLGGVIGQPQHF
cdr3_nt: TGTGCCAGCAGACTAGGAGGGGTTATAGGTCAGCCCCAGCATTTT

d_call: NA
clone_size: NA
j_call: TRBJ1-6
v_call: TRBV19
cdr3_aa: CASSAWTVSPLHF
cdr3_nt: TGTGCCAGTAGTGCCTGGACAGTTTCACCCCTCCACTTT

d_call: TRBD1
clone_size: NA
j_call: TRBJ1-3
v_call: TRBV11-2
cdr3_aa: CASSWRQGNTIYF
cdr3_nt: TGTGCCAGCAGCTGGCGACAGGGGAACACCATATATTTT

d_call: NA
clone_size: NA
j_call: TRBJ1-4
v_call: TRBV28
cdr3_aa: CASSLGGATEKLFF
cdr3_nt: TGTGCCAGCAGTTTAGGTGGTGCAACAGAAAAACTGTTTTTT

d_call: TRBD1
clone_size: once
j_call: TRBJ1-2
v_call: TRBV5-1
cdr3_aa: CASGIGTGDYGYTF
cdr3_nt: TGCGCCAGCGGAATCGGGACAGGGGACTATGGCTACACCTTC

d_call: NA
clone_size: once
j_call: TRBJ1-5
v_call: TRBV19
cdr3_aa: CASTRLWSNQPQHF
cdr3_nt: TGTGCCAGTACTCGACTGTGGAGCAATCAGCCCCAGCATTTT

d_call: TRBD2
clone_size: NA
j_call: TRBJ2-3
v_call: TRBV7-2
cdr3_aa: CASSLVAGARDTQYF
cdr3_nt: TGTGCCAGCAGCTTAGTAGCGGGGGCACGGGATACGCAGTATTTT

d_call: TRBD1
clone_size: NA
j_call: TRBJ2-5
v_call: TRBV19
cdr3_aa: CASSSGTGGRETQYF
cdr3_nt: TGTGCCAGTAGTTCCGGGACAGGGGGCCGGGAGACCCAGTACTTC

d_call: TRBD1
clone_size: NA
j_call: TRBJ2-2
v_call: TRBV9
cdr3_aa: CASSVAGTGGTGELFF
cdr3_nt: TGTGCCAGCAGCGTAGCGGGGACAGGGGGCACCGGGGAGCTGTTTTTT

d_call: NA
clone_size: NA
j_call: TRBJ1-5
v_call: TRBV19
cdr3_aa: CASSINAGGGQPQHF
cdr3_nt: TGTGCCAGTAGTATAAATGCCGGCGGTGGTCAGCCCCAGCATTTT

d_call: NA
clone_size: NA
j_call: TRBJ2-6
v_call: TRBV5-4
cdr3_aa: CASSSLGGSGANVLTF
cdr3_nt: TGTGCCAGCAGCTCCCTCGGGGGCTCTGGGGCCAACGTCCTGACTTTC

d_call: NA
clone_size: few
j_call: TRBJ2-7
v_call: TRBV7-2
cdr3_aa: CASSSSGPYEQYF
cdr3_nt: TGTGCCAGCAGCTCCTCCGGTCCCTACGAGCAGTACTTC

d_call: NA
clone_size: few
j_call: TRBJ2-7
v_call: TRBV7-2
cdr3_aa: CASSRWGSSYEQYF
cdr3_nt: TGTGCCAGCAGCCGGTGGGGCAGCTCCTACGAGCAGTACTTC

d_call: NA
clone_size: few
j_call: TRBJ1-2
v_call: TRBV2
cdr3_aa: CASSHVGAAQGSYTF
cdr3_nt: TGTGCCAGCAGTCATGTGGGGGCCGCTCAGGGGAGCTACACCTTC

d_call: TRBD2
clone_size: NA
j_call: TRBJ2-7
v_call: TRBV5-4
cdr3_aa: CASSVSGTSVYEQYF
cdr3_nt: TGTGCCAGCAGCGTGTCCGGGACTAGCGTCTACGAGCAGTACTTC

d_call: NA
clone_size: NA
j_call: TRBJ1-2
v_call: TRBV7-8
cdr3_aa: CASSHLGLGYTF
cdr3_nt: TGTGCCAGCAGCCACTTGGGGCTGGGCTACACCTTC

d_call: NA
clone_size: NA
j_call: TRBJ1-2
v_call: TRBV2
cdr3_aa: CASSQNNYGYTF
cdr3_nt: TGTGCCAGCAGCCAGAATAACTATGGCTACACCTTC

d_call: TRBD1
clone_size: NA
j_call: TRBJ1-1
v_call: TRBV18
cdr3_aa: CASSTGGSTEAFF
cdr3_nt: TGTGCCAGCTCTACAGGGGGTAGCACTGAAGCTTTCTTT

d_call: NA
clone_size: NA
j_call: TRBJ1-1
v_call: TRBV13
cdr3_aa: CASSSPDNMNTEAFF
cdr3_nt: TGTGCCAGCAGCTCCCCGGACAACATGAACACTGAAGCTTTCTTT

d_call: NA
clone_size: NA
j_call: TRBJ2-1
v_call: TRBV21-1
cdr3_aa: CASSRGQPSSYNEQFF
cdr3_nt: TGTGCCAGCAGCAGAGGACAGCCCAGCTCCTACAATGAGCAGTTCTTC

d_call: NA
clone_size: NA
j_call: TRBJ1-2
v_call: TRBV25-1
cdr3_aa: CASSGAGTSYGYTF
cdr3_nt: TGTGCCAGCAGTGGGGCAGGGACTAGCTATGGCTACACCTTC

d_call: NA
clone_size: NA
j_call: TRBJ2-7
v_call: TRBV6-5
cdr3_aa: CASSQSQGRSYEQYF
cdr3_nt: TGTGCCAGCAGTCAGTCACAGGGCCGGTCCTACGAGCAGTACTTC

d_call: TRBD1
clone_size: NA
j_call: TRBJ2-6
v_call: TRBV5-1
cdr3_aa: CASSRGQGVSGANVLTF
cdr3_nt: TGCGCCAGCAGCCGCGGACAGGGGGTGTCTGGGGCCAACGTCCTGACTTTC

d_call: NA
clone_size: once
j_call: TRBJ2-5
v_call: TRBV19
cdr3_aa: CATTRGTDPQETQYF
cdr3_nt: TGTGCCACCACCCGCGGGACAGACCCTCAAGAGACCCAGTACTTC

d_call: TRBD1
clone_size: NA
j_call: TRBJ2-5
v_call: TRBV27
cdr3_aa: CASSFWDRVETQYF
cdr3_nt: TGTGCCAGCAGCTTTTGGGACAGGGTCGAGACCCAGTACTTC

d_call: NA
clone_size: NA
j_call: TRBJ2-1
v_call: TRBV20-1
cdr3_aa: CSTTDNEQFF
cdr3_nt: TGCAGTACTACAGACAATGAGCAGTTCTTC

d_call: NA
clone_size: NA
j_call: TRBJ2-5
v_call: TRBV5-1
cdr3_aa: CASSGGTPQETQYF
cdr3_nt: TGCGCCAGCAGCGGGGGGACGCCGCAAGAGACCCAGTACTTC

d_call: TRBD2
clone_size: once
j_call: TRBJ2-1
v_call: TRBV4-3
cdr3_aa: CASSQDGTSGSYNEQFF
cdr3_nt: TGCGCCAGCAGCCAAGATGGGACTAGCGGGTCGTACAATGAGCAGTTCTTC

d_call: TRBD1
clone_size: NA
j_call: TRBJ1-6
v_call: TRBV6-5
cdr3_aa: CASTRTGAESPLHF
cdr3_nt: TGTGCCAGTACCAGGACAGGGGCAGAATCACCCCTCCACTTT

d_call: TRBD2
clone_size: NA
j_call: TRBJ2-7
v_call: TRBV25-1
cdr3_aa: CASSDWASGSSYEQYF
cdr3_nt: TGTGCCAGCAGTGATTGGGCTAGCGGGAGCTCATACGAGCAGTACTTC

d_call: TRBD1
clone_size: once
j_call: TRBJ2-1
v_call: TRBV28
cdr3_aa: CASSLSLPGTAHNEQFF
cdr3_nt: TGTGCCAGCAGTTTAAGCCTACCCGGGACAGCACACAATGAGCAGTTCTTC

d_call: TRBD1
clone_size: NA
j_call: TRBJ1-2
v_call: TRBV5-1
cdr3_aa: CASSLDRGANYGYTF
cdr3_nt: TGCGCCAGCAGCTTGGACAGGGGAGCTAACTATGGCTACACCTTC

d_call: TRBD2
clone_size: NA
j_call: TRBJ2-7
v_call: TRBV27
cdr3_aa: CASPRQTDVVGTSGSHSDYEQYF
cdr3_nt: TGTGCCAGCCCCCGGCAAACAGACGTAGTTGGGACTAGCGGGAGTCATTCGGACTACGAGCAGTACTTC

d_call: NA
clone_size: NA
j_call: TRBJ2-7
v_call: TRBV2
cdr3_aa: CASSVGRSYEQYF
cdr3_nt: TGTGCCAGCAGTGTTGGGAGATCCTACGAGCAGTACTTC

d_call: NA
clone_size: NA
j_call: TRBJ2-3
v_call: TRBV15
cdr3_aa: CATSRDATNTDTQYF
cdr3_nt: TGTGCCACCAGCAGAGATGCTACGAACACAGATACGCAGTATTTT